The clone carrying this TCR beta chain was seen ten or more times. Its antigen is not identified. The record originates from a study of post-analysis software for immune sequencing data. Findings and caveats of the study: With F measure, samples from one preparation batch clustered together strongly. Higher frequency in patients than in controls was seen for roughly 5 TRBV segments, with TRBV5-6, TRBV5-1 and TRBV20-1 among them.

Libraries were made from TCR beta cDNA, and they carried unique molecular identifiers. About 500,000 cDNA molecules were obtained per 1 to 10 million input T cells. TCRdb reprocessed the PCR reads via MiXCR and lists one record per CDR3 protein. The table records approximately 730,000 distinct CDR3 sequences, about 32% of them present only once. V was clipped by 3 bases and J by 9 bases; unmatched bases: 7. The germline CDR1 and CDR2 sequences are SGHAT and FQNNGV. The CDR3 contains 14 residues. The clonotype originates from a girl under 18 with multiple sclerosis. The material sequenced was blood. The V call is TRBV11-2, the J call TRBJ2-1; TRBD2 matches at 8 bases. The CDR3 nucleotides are TGTGCCAGCAGCTTTACGGGGGGGCGAGGTGAGCAGTTCTTC. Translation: CASSFTGGRGEQFF. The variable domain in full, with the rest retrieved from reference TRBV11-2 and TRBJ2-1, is EAGVAQSPRYKIIEKRQSVAFWCNPISGHATLYWYQQILGQGPKLLIQFQNNGVVDDSQLPKDRFSAERLKGVDSTLKIQPAKLEDSAVYLCASSFTGGRGEQFFGPGTRLTVL.